This T cell receptor (beta chain) was observed in a study of blood T cell repertoires in COVID-19. Study as a whole: COVID-19 samples collected from the United States, Italy and Spain covered acute and convalescent phases.

This clone was observed a handful of times. V lost 8 bases, J lost 0 bases, and 10 bases lay in between. The CDR3 length is 13 residues. Germline V gene lookup returns CDR1 WNHNN and CDR2 SYGVQD (reference sequence). Produced via immunoSEQ multiplex PCR; TCRdb's table is partial and in-frame only. The table has 100,000 to 150,000 clones, approximately 80% seen once. The origin of this receptor is a man between 35 and 55 years old with active or convalescent COVID-19. This chain links TRBV10-1 with TRBJ1-1, with D unclear. Material: peripheral blood. The CDR3 loop reads CASSSHMNTEAFF. CDR3 bases: TGCGCCAGCTCCTCACATATGAACACTGAAGCTTTCTTT.